The T cell receptor beta chain described here comes from a study of T-cell reconstitution after alpha-beta-depleted transplantation in children. Study-wide results and caveats: Where alpha-beta T cells came from about two months after transplant was reportedly several hundred expanded graft clones. Hyperexpanded clones declined; after one year, newly produced T cells mostly supplied diversity. Some patients owed their high day-60 TCRbeta diversity to surviving recipient T cells and thymic progenitors.

Unique molecular identifiers were built into the TCRbeta library. A single record per CDR3 protein comes from TCRdb applying MiXCR to the PCR reads. The table has approximately 490,000 distinct CDR3 sequences, roughly a tenth seen once. V lost 3 bases and J 3 bases, leaving 11 bases between the germline ends. Germline CDR1 is MDHEN and CDR2 is SYDVKM. The CDR3 runs 15 residues. This clonotype came up many times. Its antigen is still unknown. The chain links TRBV28 to TRBJ1-4; TRBD1 is a possible D gene (5 bases). The sequencing used PBMCs, collected before TCRalphabeta/CD19-depleted stem cell transplant. The clonotype comes from a child aged 2 to 9 with inherited bone marrow failure, due to receive a stem cell transplant. CDR3 loop: CASSLSGDPNEKLFF. The DNA for the CDR3 is TGTGCCAGCAGTTTGTCGGGGGACCCTAATGAAAAACTGTTTTTT.